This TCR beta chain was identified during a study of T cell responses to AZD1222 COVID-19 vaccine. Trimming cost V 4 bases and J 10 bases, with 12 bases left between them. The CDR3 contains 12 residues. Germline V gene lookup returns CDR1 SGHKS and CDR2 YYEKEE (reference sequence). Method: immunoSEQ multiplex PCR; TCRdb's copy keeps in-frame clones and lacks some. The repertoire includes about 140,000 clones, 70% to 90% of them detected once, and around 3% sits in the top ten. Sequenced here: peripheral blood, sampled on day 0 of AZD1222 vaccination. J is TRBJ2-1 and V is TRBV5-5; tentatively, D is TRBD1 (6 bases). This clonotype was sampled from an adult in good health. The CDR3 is CASSPIRGEQFF. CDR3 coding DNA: TGTGCCAGCAGCCCCATAAGGGGGGAGCAGTTCTTC.